Presented here are 9 T cell receptor beta chains from one specimen sequenced in a study of blood T cell repertoires in COVID-19. Sequencing was performed with immunoSEQ multiplex PCR; in TCRdb, only in-frame clones are kept and a portion is missing. The table records roughly 200,000 clones, 80% to 90% of them present only once. The sample consisted of peripheral blood. The receptors here all came from an elderly woman with COVID-19, enrolled during active disease.

This chain connects TRBV18 to TRBJ1-4; D is ambiguous. The CDR3 length is 15 residues. V was cut by 3 bases and J by 5 bases, with 13 bases left in between. Germline values: CDR1 KGHSH, CDR2 LQKENI. DNA for the CDR3: TGTGCCAGCTCACCCCAGACGGGAAAGAATGAAAAACTGTTTTTT. Protein product: CASSPQTGKNEKLFF.

The CDR3, as DNA: TGTGCCAGCAGTGAAGGGACTAGCGGGGCGGGGCGTGGAGAGACCCAGTACTTC. It translates to CASSEGTSGAGRGETQYF. The chain links TRBV6-1 to TRBJ2-5, with TRBD2 matching over 12 bases. Germline V CDR1 and CDR2: MNHNS, SASEGT. J gave up 4 bases and V 1 base, and 10 bases lay outside the gene matches. There are 18 residues in the CDR3.

The chain is built from TRBV10-3 and TRBJ1-5; TRBD1 might be the D (6 bases). The CDR3 runs 17 residues. Germline V gives CDR1 ENHRY, CDR2 SYGVKD. The V and J ends lost 0 bases and 6 bases respectively, with 18 bases between them. The CDR3 region is CAISESRTGRGGQPQHF. CDR3 in DNA: TGTGCCATCAGTGAGTCGAGAACAGGGAGAGGCGGTCAGCCCCAGCATTTT.

The genes are TRBV9 and TRBJ1-4; TRBD1 matches 9 bases. Germline assignment: CDR1 SGDLS and CDR2 YYNGEE. The CDR3 is made up of 15 amino acids. Trimming took 0 bases from V and 5 from J; bases not matched to a gene: 2. The CDR3 region has the DNA TGTGCCAGCAGCGTAGGACAGGGGGGGAATGAAAAACTGTTTTTT. Amino acids: CASSVGQGGNEKLFF.

A few counts support this clone. This chain connects TRBV7-9 to TRBJ1-1; D is ambiguous. V was clipped by 3 bases and J by 7 bases, with 15 bases between them. The CDR3 totals 14 residues. Germline CDR1 is SEHNR and CDR2 is FQNEAQ (reference sequence). This CDR3 is CASSFVPSENEAFF. The CDR3 DNA sequence: TGTGCCAGCAGCTTTGTCCCGTCCGAGAATGAAGCTTTCTTT.

In its sample, this clone was seen a few times. The J gene is TRBJ1-5, the V gene TRBV7-2; D perhaps matches TRBD1 (6 bases). The germline V and J ends were trimmed by 5 bases and 6 bases, with 11 bases remaining between them. The germline CDR1 and CDR2 sequences are SGHTA and FQGNSA. The CDR3 spans 13 residues. CDR3: CASSIPGVQPQHF. The CDR3 DNA is TGTGCCAGCAGCATCCCAGGGGTTCAGCCCCAGCATTTT.

The J gene is TRBJ2-5, the V gene TRBV2, with 11 bases lining up with TRBD1. V lost 4 bases and J lost 10; bases outside the gene matches: 14. There are 16 residues in the CDR3. Germline CDR1 is SNHLY and CDR2 is FYNNEI. Written as DNA, the CDR3 is TGTGCCAGCAGTGCAACAAAAAGCAGGACAGGGGGCATCCAGTACTTC. This codes for CASSATKSRTGGIQYF.

This clone was counted only a few times. The chain links TRBV19 to TRBJ2-5; 12 bases are a match to TRBD2. V shed 6 bases and J 4 bases; nucleotides not matched to a gene: 6. Germline assignment: CDR1 LNHDA and CDR2 SQIVND (reference sequence). The CDR3 spans 15 residues. The chain's CDR3 is CASSTGLAGSETQYF. The CDR3 DNA is TGTGCCAGTAGCACGGGACTAGCGGGTTCAGAGACCCAGTACTTC.

The genes are TRBV18 and TRBJ2-7; no firm D call. From germline, CDR1 is KGHSH and CDR2 LQKENI. The CDR3 totals 13 residues. Trimming cost V 3 bases and J 7 bases, with 13 bases left between them. DNA for the CDR3: TGTGCCAGCTCACCCCTCAGCGACGGGGAGCAGTACTTC. Translation: CASSPLSDGEQYF.